This note documents a single T cell receptor beta chain sequence. Its matching antigen is unknown. The data originate from a study of T cell responses to AZD1222 COVID-19 vaccine. General study results and limits: The span of vaccine-associated CD4 TCRs extended across spike, with dominance at 160-218 and 743-854. None of the repertoires were sampled until the peak T cell response had passed. Baseline seropositives among AZD1222 recipients totaled only 5 to 7.

Libraries were prepared by immunoSEQ multiplex PCR; TCRdb keeps only in-frame clonotypes and omits some of them. The data hold 65,000 to 80,000 clones, with 83% observed a single time. Germline loops: CDR1 MDHEN, CDR2 SYDVKM. The V end was cut by 2 bases, the J end by 0 bases, with 12 bases between. The CDR3 consists of 16 residues. Recipients boosted at about 4 weeks or about 12 weeks are pooled. The receptor's source is an adult who received the AZD1222 COVID-19 vaccine. Sample: peripheral blood, taken 28 days after the second AZD1222 dose. This sequence joins TRBV28 and TRBJ2-3, with unresolved D. The CDR3 loop reads CASSLRLGSSTDTQYF. The CDR3 DNA sequence: TGTGCCAGCAGTTTACGCCTGGGTTCTAGCACAGATACGCAGTATTTT. Drawing the rest from reference TRBV28 and TRBJ2-3, the complete variable domain is DVKVTQSSRYLVKRTGEKVFLECVQDMDHENMFWYRQDPGLGLRLIYFSYDVKMKEKGDIPEGYSVSREKKERFSLILESASTNQTSMYLCASSLRLGSSTDTQYFGPGTRLTVL.